Following are 10 T cell receptor beta chains from one sample sequenced in a study of T cell responses to AZD1222 COVID-19 vaccine. The assay was immunoSEQ multiplex PCR, and TCRdb's table has in-frame clones only and misses some. Here the sample spans roughly 150,000 clones, around 88% being singletons. The source material was peripheral blood, sampled on day 0 of AZD1222 vaccination. These receptor sequences come from an adult in good health.

This chain uses TRBV11-3 with TRBJ2-2, with a possible D match to TRBD1 (5 bases). V was trimmed by 0 bases and J by 3 bases, leaving 11 bases between them. This CDR3 has 16 amino acids. Germline V gene data show CDR1 as SGHNT and CDR2 as YENEEA. CDR3 region: CASSLDRGRDTGELFF. DNA of the CDR3: TGTGCCAGCAGCTTAGATCGTGGCAGGGACACCGGGGAGCTGTTTTTT.

The genes are TRBV9 and TRBJ2-1; 7 bases agree with TRBD2. With 0 bases clipped from V and 1 base from J, the junction kept 1 base outside the gene matches. This CDR3 is 15 amino acids long. Germline V gene data show CDR1 as SGDLS and CDR2 as YYNGEE. CDR3 in DNA: TGTGCCAGCAGCGTAGTTAGCGGGTCCTACAATGAGCAGTTCTTC. Its translation: CASSVVSGSYNEQFF.

V usage is TRBV7-2 and J usage is TRBJ2-5; D may match TRBD1 or TRBD2 (5 bases each). The germline V gene encodes CDR1 SGHTA and CDR2 FQGNSA. V lost 5 bases and J 5 bases, leaving 27 bases between the germline ends. This CDR3 spans 18 amino acids. The CDR3 DNA reads TGTGCCAGCAGCCTTAGAGAGGGACCCTTCAGTACTAGGGAGACCCAGTACTTC. This sequence encodes CASSLREGPFSTRETQYF.

The chain joins TRBV14 to TRBJ2-2, with 7 nucleotides matching TRBD2. The germline CDR1 and CDR2 sequences are SGHDN and FVKESK. The CDR3 covers 16 residues. V trimming: 1 base; J trimming: 0 bases; junction bases outside the gene matches: 2. The CDR3 reads CASSQAGGSNTGELFF. The DNA for the CDR3 is TGTGCCAGCAGCCAAGCGGGGGGTTCGAACACCGGGGAGCTGTTTTTT. Using reference TRBV14 and TRBJ2-2 for the parts outside the CDR3, the full variable domain is EAGVTQFPSHSVIEKGQTVTLRCDPISGHDNLYWYRRVMGKEIKFLLHFVKESKQDESGMPNNRFLAERTGGTYSTLKVQPAELEDSGVYFCASSQAGGSNTGELFFGEGSRLTVL.

The chain links TRBV4-3 to TRBJ2-1, with TRBD1 as a possible D gene (5 bases). Trimming shortened V by 0 bases and J by 3 bases, and 12 bases separated the two germline ends. This CDR3 is built from 16 residues. Germline V gives CDR1 LGHNA, CDR2 YSLEER. Here the CDR3 reads CASSQDRSQVYNEQFF. The CDR3 DNA is TGCGCCAGCAGCCAAGATCGTTCACAGGTCTACAATGAGCAGTTCTTC.

The chain joins TRBV7-6 to TRBJ2-7; TRBD2 matches 7 bases. The junction had 8 bases not matched to a gene; V was cut back by 4 bases and J by 2 bases. The CDR3 extends over 15 amino acids. Looked up from germline, CDR1 is SGHVS and CDR2 is FNYEAQ. The CDR3 reads CASSSAGNRAYEQYF. For the CDR3, the DNA is TGTGCCAGCAGCTCAGCGGGGAATAGGGCCTACGAGCAGTACTTC.

In this sample, this clone turned up once. This chain uses TRBV4-3 with TRBJ2-1; 9 nucleotides match TRBD2. The germline V gene encodes CDR1 LGHNA and CDR2 YSLEER. CDR3 length: 15 residues. V was clipped by 6 bases and J by 6 bases; unmatched bases: 9. DNA of the CDR3: TGCGCCAGCAGGCCAAGTAGCGGGAGAAGCAATGAGCAGTTCTTC. This gives the protein CASRPSSGRSNEQFF.

This chain links TRBV9 with TRBJ2-5, with unresolved D. The V end was cut by 5 bases, the J end by 2 bases, with 13 bases between. Per germline, CDR1 SGDLS and CDR2 YYNGEE. The CDR3 covers 14 residues. The CDR3 DNA reads as TGTGCCAGCAGTCGCGGACCCTATCAAGAGACCCAGTACTTC. As protein: CASSRGPYQETQYF.

In this sample, this clone turned up a few times. The chain uses TRBV5-6 and TRBJ2-3, with 10 bases that match TRBD1. The J segment lost 6 bases and the V segment lost 4 bases, leaving 8 bases of the junction unmatched. Germline assignment: CDR1 SGHDT and CDR2 YYEEEE. The CDR3 contains 15 residues. The DNA of the CDR3 is TGTGCCAGCAGCCCAACGGGACAGGGGAGGGATACGCAGTATTTT. This translates into CASSPTGQGRDTQYF.

The chain combines TRBV2 with TRBJ1-1; D not certain. This CDR3 spans 14 amino acids. Germline loops: CDR1 SNHLY, CDR2 FYNNEI. V was trimmed by 2 bases and J by 1 base, leaving 8 bases between them. CDR3: CASSEIVGNTEAFF. The CDR3 DNA follows: TGTGCCAGCAGTGAAATTGTAGGGAACACTGAAGCTTTCTTT.